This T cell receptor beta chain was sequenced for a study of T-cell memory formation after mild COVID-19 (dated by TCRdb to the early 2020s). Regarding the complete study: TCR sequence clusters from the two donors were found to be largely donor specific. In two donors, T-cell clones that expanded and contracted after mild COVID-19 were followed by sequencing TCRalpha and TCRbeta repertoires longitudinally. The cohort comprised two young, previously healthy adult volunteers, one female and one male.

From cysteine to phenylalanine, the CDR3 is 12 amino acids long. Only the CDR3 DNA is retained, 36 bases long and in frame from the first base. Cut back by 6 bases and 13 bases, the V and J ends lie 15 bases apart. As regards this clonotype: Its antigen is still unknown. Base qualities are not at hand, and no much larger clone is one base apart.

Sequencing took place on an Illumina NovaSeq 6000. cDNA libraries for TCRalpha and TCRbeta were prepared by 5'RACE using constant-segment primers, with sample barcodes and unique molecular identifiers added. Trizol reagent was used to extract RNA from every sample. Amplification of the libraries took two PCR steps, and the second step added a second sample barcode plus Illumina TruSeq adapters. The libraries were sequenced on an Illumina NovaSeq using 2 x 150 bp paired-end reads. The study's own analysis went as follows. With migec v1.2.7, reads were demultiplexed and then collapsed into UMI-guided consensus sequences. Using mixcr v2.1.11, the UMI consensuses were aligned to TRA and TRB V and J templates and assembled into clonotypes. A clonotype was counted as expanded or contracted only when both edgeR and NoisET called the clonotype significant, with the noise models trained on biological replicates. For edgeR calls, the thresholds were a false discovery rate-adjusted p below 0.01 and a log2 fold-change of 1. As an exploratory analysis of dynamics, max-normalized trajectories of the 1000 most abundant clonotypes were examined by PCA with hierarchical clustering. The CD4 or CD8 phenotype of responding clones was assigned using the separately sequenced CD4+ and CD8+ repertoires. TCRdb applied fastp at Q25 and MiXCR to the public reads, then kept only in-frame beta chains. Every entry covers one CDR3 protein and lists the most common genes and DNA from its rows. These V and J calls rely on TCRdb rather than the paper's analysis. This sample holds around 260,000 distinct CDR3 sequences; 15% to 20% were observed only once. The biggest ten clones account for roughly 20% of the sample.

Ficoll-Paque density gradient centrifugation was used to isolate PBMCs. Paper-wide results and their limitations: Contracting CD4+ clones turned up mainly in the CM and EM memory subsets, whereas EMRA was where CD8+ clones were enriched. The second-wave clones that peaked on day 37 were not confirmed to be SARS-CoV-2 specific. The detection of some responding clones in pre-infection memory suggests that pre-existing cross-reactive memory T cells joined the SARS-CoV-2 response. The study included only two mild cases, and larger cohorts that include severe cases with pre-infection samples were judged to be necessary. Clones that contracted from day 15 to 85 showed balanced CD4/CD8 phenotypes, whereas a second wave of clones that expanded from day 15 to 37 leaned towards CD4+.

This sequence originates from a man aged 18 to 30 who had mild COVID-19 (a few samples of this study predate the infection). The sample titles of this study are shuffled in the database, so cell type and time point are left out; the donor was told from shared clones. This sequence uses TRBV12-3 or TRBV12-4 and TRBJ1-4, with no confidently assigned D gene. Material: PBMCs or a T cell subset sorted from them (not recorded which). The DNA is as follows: TGTGCCAGCAGCCGAACCGGGAGATCACTGTTTTTT. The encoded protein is CASSRTGRSLFF.